Listed here are 30 T cell receptor beta chains from one sample, sequenced in a study of STAT5B mutations in CD4+ large granular lymphocyte leukemia. Here immunoSEQ multiplex PCR was the method, and the copy in TCRdb shows in-frame clones only, minus some. Of fewer than 35,000 clones listed, about 91% were seen once; the top ten hold 0.75% to 1%. The sequenced sample consisted of CD4+ T cells from blood buffy coats. Receptors originate from a human donor in good health.

This sequence joins TRBV7-2 and TRBJ2-5, with 13 bases identical to TRBD2. The V and J ends lost 3 bases and 7 bases, in that order; junction bases with no gene match: 14. The CDR3 runs 18 residues. Germline CDR1 and CDR2: SGHTA and FQGNSA. CDR3 bases: TGTGCCAGCAGCTTCGCCCCGGGACTAGCGGGGTATCGGGGGACCCAGTACTTC. Translating it yields CASSFAPGLAGYRGTQYF.

This rearrangement joins TRBV6-1 to TRBJ1-1, with a weak D call TRBD1 (6 bases). This CDR3 comprises 14 residues. Germline CDR1 and CDR2: MNHNS and SASEGT. Trimming stripped 11 bases from V and 1 base from J, with 17 bases between. The CDR3 DNA reads TGTGCCGGCCCACCGGAGGACAGGAACACTGAAGCTTTCTTT. It codes for CAGPPEDRNTEAFF.

The CDR3 sequence is CASSYEYNYGYTF. The CDR3 DNA follows: TGTGCCAGCAGTTACGAATACAACTATGGCTACACCTTC. The chain uses TRBV6-5 and TRBJ1-2; no clear D. The CDR3 is made up of 13 amino acids. V lost 2 bases and J 2 bases, leaving 6 bases between the germline ends. CDR1 and CDR2 (germline): MNHEY, SVGAGI.

The chain carries TRBV18 and TRBJ2-7, with D hard to call. Germline loops: CDR1 KGHSH, CDR2 LQKENI. The CDR3 loop spans 14 amino acids. Deletions cut 6 bases from V and 5 bases from J, with 17 bases between. This CDR3 reads CASSPSVTQNEQYF. In nucleotides, the CDR3 is TGTGCCAGCTCCCCAAGTGTCACCCAAAACGAGCAGTACTTC.

This chain joins TRBV4-2 and TRBJ2-5; perhaps TRBD2 as D (5 bases). The CDR3 spans 16 residues. V lost 1 base and J 1 base, leaving 13 bases between the germline ends. The V gene's germline CDR1 is LGHNA and CDR2 YNFKEQ. Here the CDR3 DNA reads TGTGCCAGCAGCCAAGTTCGTGGCAGCGGCCAAGAGACCCAGTACTTC. Its translation: CASSQVRGSGQETQYF.

CDR3 coding DNA: TGTGCCAGCAGCCCCCTTTCACGGCTGCGGTACAATGAGCAGTTCTTC. Amino acids: CASSPLSRLRYNEQFF. The chain carries TRBV7-2 and TRBJ2-1; D not certain. The V end was cut by 5 bases, the J end by 4 bases, with 18 bases between. Per germline, CDR1 SGHTA and CDR2 FQGNSA. The CDR3 consists of 16 residues.

The chain recombines TRBV28 with TRBJ1-3; TRBD1 might be the D (5 bases). The CDR3 contains 16 residues. Germline-derived CDR1 and CDR2 are MDHEN and SYDVKM. Trimming removed 8 bases from V and 10 bases from J, with 27 bases in between. CDR3 sequence reads: CASGNGGTYLVGTIYF. The CDR3 DNA sequence: TGTGCCAGCGGCAATGGGGGGACTTACCTCGTTGGAACCATATATTTT.

The J gene is TRBJ1-3, the V gene TRBV6-5; the match to TRBD1 covers 8 bases. Losses at the gene ends were 6 bases for V and 4 bases for J; bases not matched to a gene: 2. From germline, CDR1 is MNHEY and CDR2 SVGAGI. CDR3 size: 13 residues. CDR3 amino acids: CASSRDRGNTIYF. The CDR3 DNA reads TGTGCCAGCAGCCGGGACAGGGGAAACACCATATATTTT.

V usage is TRBV7-2 and J usage is TRBJ1-5; D remains ambiguous. The CDR3 is made up of 13 amino acids. The germline gives CDR1 SGHTA, CDR2 FQGNSA. V was pared by 1 base and J by 4 bases, with 5 bases between. DNA for the CDR3: TGTGCCAGCAGCTTAGTAGGAAATCAGCCCCAGCATTTT. It translates to CASSLVGNQPQHF.

This chain connects TRBV9 to TRBJ2-2; D is ambiguous. Trimming took 4 bases from V and 5 from J, leaving 12 bases between them. Germline V gives CDR1 SGDLS, CDR2 YYNGEE. The CDR3 covers 14 residues. CDR3 DNA: TGTGCCAGCAGCCCCCGCCCTGGGACCGGGGAGCTGTTTTTT. This codes for CASSPRPGTGELFF.

The rearrangement uses TRBV7-2 and TRBJ2-3, with 9 bases lining up with TRBD2. CDR3 length: 16 amino acids. Germline assignment: CDR1 SGHTA and CDR2 FQGNSA. The V and J ends lost 4 bases and 1 base, in that order; junction bases with no gene match: 6. CDR3: CASSSAIAGGTDTQYF. For the CDR3, the DNA is TGTGCCAGCAGCTCCGCAATAGCGGGGGGCACAGATACGCAGTATTTT.

The CDR3 protein is CASSPKGGYSNTGELFF. The CDR3 bases are TGTGCCAGCAGCCCTAAAGGAGGGTATTCGAACACCGGGGAGCTGTTTTTT. This chain joins TRBV7-8 and TRBJ2-2; perhaps TRBD2 as D (6 bases). V shed 5 bases and J shed 0 bases, with 16 bases lying between them. CDR1 is SGHVS, CDR2 FQNEAQ, per germline. The CDR3 sequence is 17 residues long.

V and J are TRBV11-2 and TRBJ2-6; D call uncertain. This CDR3 spans 15 amino acids. V gave up 5 bases and J gave up 4 bases, with 12 bases separating them. Germline-derived CDR1 and CDR2 are SGHAT and FQNNGV. The CDR3 coding sequence is TGTGCCAGCAGCACCCGTAGGTCGGGGGCCAACGTCCTGACTTTC. It yields the protein CASSTRRSGANVLTF.

The CDR3 DNA sequence: TGTGCCAGCAGTGAAGGGGCCCATGACTCCTACGAGCAGTACTTC. Encoded protein: CASSEGAHDSYEQYF. This chain uses TRBV6-1 with TRBJ2-7; D remains unclear. Germline V gives CDR1 MNHNS, CDR2 SASEGT. The CDR3 length is 15 residues. Trimming removed 1 base from V and 0 bases from J, with 10 bases in between.

The chain employs TRBV7-6 and TRBJ2-3; possible D gene TRBD2, 5 bases. This CDR3 is built from 16 residues. Germline loops: CDR1 SGHVS, CDR2 FNYEAQ. V lost 5 bases and J lost 5, with 20 bases in between. For the CDR3, the DNA is TGTGCCAGCAGCCCCCGGGGAGCGAGAGGCGGAGATACGCAGTATTTT. It specifies CASSPRGARGGDTQYF. Filled out from reference TRBV7-6 and TRBJ2-3, the complete variable domain reads GAGVSQSPRYKVTKRGQDVALRCDPISGHVSLYWYRQALGQGPEFLTYFNYEAQQDKSGLPNDRFSAERPEGSISTLTIQRTEQRDSAMYRCASSPRGARGGDTQYFGPGTRLTVL.

The table lists this clone with a count of one. V usage is TRBV5-1 and J usage is TRBJ1-1; D possibly corresponds to TRBD1 (6 bases). Per the germline V gene, CDR1 is SGHRS and CDR2 is YFSETQ. V was pared by 5 bases and J by 6 bases, with 17 bases between. This CDR3 is built from 14 residues. The CDR3 DNA reads as TGCGCCAGCAGTTTACAGGGTTTGGGGCCTGAAGCTTTCTTT. Translated, it gives CASSLQGLGPEAFF. The variable domain in full, completed from reference TRBV5-1 and TRBJ1-1, reads KAGVTQTPRYLIKTRGQQVTLSCSPISGHRSVSWYQQTPGQGLQFLFEYFSETQRNKGNFPGRFSGRQFSNSRSEMNVSTLELGDSALYLCASSLQGLGPEAFFGQGTRLTVV.

The chain uses TRBV11-2 and TRBJ1-2; the D gene is possibly TRBD1 (5 bases). V was cut by 2 bases and J by 3 bases, with 13 bases left in between. Germline lookup yields CDR1 SGHAT and CDR2 FQNNGV. The CDR3 consists of 15 residues. The CDR3, as DNA: TGTGCCAGCAGCTTAAGGGACGGGGGGGACTATGGCTACACCTTC. Translating it yields CASSLRDGGDYGYTF.

The rearrangement joins TRBV18 to TRBJ2-7; TRBD1 aligns across 7 bases. Germline assignment: CDR1 KGHSH and CDR2 LQKENI. This CDR3 has 15 amino acids. The trim removed 3 bases at V and 4 bases at J, leaving 9 bases unmatched. This chain's CDR3 is CASSPRTGNLYEQYF. The CDR3, as DNA: TGTGCCAGCTCACCCCGGACAGGAAATTTATACGAGCAGTACTTC.

The chain is built from TRBV5-1 and TRBJ2-5; 8 nucleotides match TRBD1. In germline, CDR1 is SGHRS, CDR2 YFSETQ. The CDR3 consists of 14 residues. The V segment lost 4 bases and the J segment 1 base; nucleotides outside the gene matches: 3. For the CDR3, the DNA is TGCGCCAGCAGCATCGGGACAGGCCAAGAGACCCAGTACTTC. This sequence encodes CASSIGTGQETQYF. The variable domain in full, with the rest retrieved from reference TRBV5-1 and TRBJ2-5, is KAGVTQTPRYLIKTRGQQVTLSCSPISGHRSVSWYQQTPGQGLQFLFEYFSETQRNKGNFPGRFSGRQFSNSRSEMNVSTLELGDSALYLCASSIGTGQETQYFGPGTRLLVL.

J is TRBJ2-5 and V is TRBV4-3; D possibly corresponds to TRBD2 (5 bases). The CDR3 extends over 15 amino acids. The germline V gene has CDR1 LGHNA and CDR2 YSLEER. The V end lost 1 base, the J end lost 2 bases, and 11 bases lay between the germline ends. CDR3 nucleotide sequence: TGCGCCAGCAGCCAAGCAGGAGGCCCACAAGAGACCCAGTACTTC. Translation: CASSQAGGPQETQYF.

The chain has TRBV9 and TRBJ2-3; D may correspond to TRBD1 or TRBD2 (5 bases each). The CDR3 runs 16 residues. The V gene's germline CDR1 is SGDLS and CDR2 YYNGEE. The V end lost 4 bases, the J end lost 5 bases, and 20 bases lay between the germline ends. The CDR3 sequence: CASSPSFSGPLDTQYF. DNA for the CDR3: TGTGCCAGCAGCCCGAGTTTTTCGGGGCCGCTAGATACGCAGTATTTT.

The rearrangement joins TRBV7-9 to TRBJ1-5; D remains ambiguous. Germline V gene sequence: CDR1 SEHNR, CDR2 FQNEAQ (reference sequence). V lost 0 bases, J lost 0 bases, and 12 bases lay in between. CDR3 length: 17 residues. CDR3 residues: CASSLALTEYSNQPQHF. Written as DNA, the CDR3 is TGTGCCAGCAGCTTAGCGCTCACAGAATATAGCAATCAGCCCCAGCATTTT.

This rearrangement joins TRBV2 to TRBJ2-3; D unclear. CDR1 and CDR2 (germline): SNHLY, FYNNEI. The CDR3 totals 14 residues. Trimming took 1 base from V and 4 from J, leaving 9 bases between them. The CDR3 spells CASSEVPGADTQYF. Written as DNA, the CDR3 is TGTGCCAGCAGTGAAGTCCCGGGTGCAGATACGCAGTATTTT.

V and J are TRBV6-1 and TRBJ1-5; possibly TRBD1 for D (6 bases). This CDR3 has 14 amino acids. V was pared by 8 bases and J by 7 bases, with 18 bases between. From germline, CDR1 is MNHNS and CDR2 SASEGT. CDR3 sequence reads: CASSDRTEGQPQHF. The CDR3 nucleotides read TGTGCCAGCTCCGACAGGACTGAGGGGCAGCCCCAGCATTTT.

The rearrangement links TRBV7-9 to TRBJ2-1; 9 bases match TRBD2. The CDR3 is 18 residues long. Germline trimming cut 5 bases from V and 5 bases from J; bases unmatched to any gene: 16. The germline CDR1 and CDR2 sequences are SEHNR and FQNEAQ (reference sequence). The CDR3, as DNA: TGTGCCAGCAGCCCTAGACTAGCGGTCACTATACGAAACAATGAGCAGTTCTTC. Encoded protein: CASSPRLAVTIRNNEQFF.

The chain employs TRBV28 and TRBJ1-1; D gene uncertain. The ends were cut back, 7 bases at V and 4 bases at J, with 10 bases in the middle. Looked up from germline, CDR1 is MDHEN and CDR2 is SYDVKM. CDR3 length: 12 residues. The chain's CDR3 is CASNRAGTEAFF. The CDR3 nucleotides are TGTGCCAGCAATAGGGCGGGCACTGAAGCTTTCTTT.

This chain links TRBV7-9 with TRBJ1-2, with D tentatively TRBD1 (5 bases). Germline loops: CDR1 SEHNR, CDR2 FQNEAQ (reference sequence). This CDR3 spans 17 amino acids. V lost 5 bases and J 3 bases, leaving 22 bases between the germline ends. The CDR3 coding sequence is TGTGCCAGCAGCCCCCCGGGACTAACCCGGAGGGACTATGGCTACACCTTC. This codes for CASSPPGLTRRDYGYTF.

This clone was detected once. The chain uses TRBV6-1 and TRBJ2-5; 9 bases fit TRBD1. CDR3 size: 14 residues. V shed 5 bases, J shed 5 bases, and the junction held 6 bases outside the gene matches. Germline-derived CDR1 and CDR2 are MNHNS and SASEGT. CDR3 sequence reads: CASSRDRVAETQYF. The CDR3 DNA sequence: TGTGCCAGCAGTCGGGACAGGGTGGCGGAGACCCAGTACTTC.

This sequence joins TRBV9 and TRBJ2-1, with 7 nucleotides matching TRBD1. J lost 3 bases, V lost 4 bases, and 10 bases had no gene match. This CDR3 region has 16 residues. Germline CDR1 is SGDLS and CDR2 is YYNGEE. CDR3 DNA sequence: TGTGCCAGCAGCCCTCGACAGGGCTCGATCTACAATGAGCAGTTCTTC. Translation gives CASSPRQGSIYNEQFF.

The gene calls are TRBV7-8 and TRBJ1-4; possible D gene TRBD1, 5 bases. Germline-derived CDR1 and CDR2 are SGHVS and FQNEAQ. The CDR3 totals 18 residues. The ends were cut back, 1 base at V and 7 bases at J, with 22 bases in the middle. Here the CDR3 reads CASSLVLPGGRGGEKLFF. In nucleotides, the CDR3 is TGTGCCAGCAGCTTAGTACTTCCTGGGGGGAGGGGAGGTGAAAAACTGTTTTTT.